This is a list of T cell receptor beta chains from one sample in a study of response to subunit inactivated influenza vaccine. TCRdb reprocessed the RT-PCR reads with MiXCR, giving one entry per CDR3 protein. The sample yields about 650,000 distinct CDR3 sequences, 12% to 15% seen once. Material: PBMCs from blood, obtained around 14 days before vaccination. Receptor source: a man aged 45-65 years who received an inactivated influenza vaccine. Each CDR3 is given with its conserved first and last residue. D genes are given only for firm matches. Clone size is given for some rows only: seen once, a few or many times, or a class if the clone is expanded.

DNA: TGTGCCAGCAGCCTCCCCGGGACAGGTATCTCTGGGGCCAACGTCCTGACTTTC
CDR3: CASSLPGTGISGANVLTF
size: few
D: TRBD1
J: TRBJ2-6
V: TRBV9

DNA: TGTTCAGGGGAAGAGACCCAGTACTTC
CDR3: CSGEETQYF
size: few
D: NA
J: TRBJ2-5
V: TRBV9

DNA: TGTGCTAGTGGTACAACACCCCGGGACACTGAAGCTTTCTTT
CDR3: CASGTTPRDTEAFF
size: NA
D: NA
J: TRBJ1-1
V: TRBV12-5

DNA: TGTGCCAGCAGCTTTTTTCTACAGGGGGCCGACGCTTTCTTT
CDR3: CASSFFLQGADAFF
size: NA
D: TRBD1
J: TRBJ1-1
V: TRBV5-6

DNA: TGTGCCAGCAGCGTAGGAAGTGGGTCTGGAAACACCATATATTTT
CDR3: CASSVGSGSGNTIYF
size: many
D: NA
J: TRBJ1-3
V: TRBV9

DNA: TGCAGTCGTACCCGGGGGAAAGAGACCCAGTACTTC
CDR3: CSRTRGKETQYF
size: NA
D: NA
J: TRBJ2-5
V: TRBV20-1

DNA: TGTGCCAGCGTGGGGGGCTGGGCCCAAGCTTTCTTT
CDR3: CASVGGWAQAFF
size: few
D: NA
J: TRBJ1-1
V: TRBV2

DNA: TGCGCCAGCAGCAGGGGCCCAGGGTACTACGAGCAGTACTTC
CDR3: CASSRGPGYYEQYF
size: few
D: NA
J: TRBJ2-7
V: TRBV4-3

DNA: TGTGCCAGCAGTTCTAGAAGAGGCGGCTATGGCTACACCTTC
CDR3: CASSSRRGGYGYTF
size: NA
D: NA
J: TRBJ1-2
V: TRBV7-9

DNA: TGTGCCAGCATAGGAGGGCCTGGCAATGAGCAGTTCTTC
CDR3: CASIGGPGNEQFF
size: NA
D: NA
J: TRBJ2-1
V: TRBV28

DNA: TGTGCCAGCAGTTACGAGGGGGCGACCTACTACGAGCAGTACTTC
CDR3: CASSYEGATYYEQYF
size: many
D: TRBD1
J: TRBJ2-7
V: TRBV6-5

DNA: TGCAGTGCTAGGGGCCCCTCCTTC
CDR3: CSARGPSF
size: NA
D: NA
J: TRBJ2-7
V: TRBV20-1

DNA: TGCGCCAGCAGCCAAAGGGTAAACACAGATACGCAGTATTTT
CDR3: CASSQRVNTDTQYF
size: once
D: NA
J: TRBJ2-3
V: TRBV4-3

DNA: TGTGCCAGCAGTCCTGAGGCTATGTACAATGAGCAGTTCTTC
CDR3: CASSPEAMYNEQFF
size: few
D: NA
J: TRBJ2-1
V: TRBV7-9

DNA: TGTGCCAGCAGCCAAGAATTGGCGCGGGCCAACTACAATGAGCAGTTCTTC
CDR3: CASSQELARANYNEQFF
size: NA
D: NA
J: TRBJ2-1
V: TRBV4-2

DNA: TGCGCCAGCAGCTTTGGAGAAGCTAGAGAGACCCAGTACTTC
CDR3: CASSFGEARETQYF
size: few
D: NA
J: TRBJ2-5
V: TRBV5-1

DNA: TGTGCCAGCAGCTTGGCGGACTCGAGGAACACTGAAGCTTTCTTT
CDR3: CASSLADSRNTEAFF
size: many
D: NA
J: TRBJ1-1
V: TRBV11-1

DNA: TGTGCCAGCGGGACAGGGAACTTCCAAGAGACCCAGTACTTC
CDR3: CASGTGNFQETQYF
size: few
D: TRBD1
J: TRBJ2-5
V: TRBV2

DNA: TGCGCCAGCAGCTTGGGGGCGACTAGCGGGTACAATGAGCAGTTCTTC
CDR3: CASSLGATSGYNEQFF
size: few
D: TRBD2
J: TRBJ2-1
V: TRBV5-1

DNA: TGTGCCAGCAGTTCCCTCTCCCTCTACGAGCAGTACTTC
CDR3: CASSSLSLYEQYF
size: NA
D: NA
J: TRBJ2-7
V: TRBV28

DNA: TGTGCCAGCAGCCTGCAGGTTGTCTACGAGCAGTACTTC
CDR3: CASSLQVVYEQYF
size: NA
D: NA
J: TRBJ2-7
V: TRBV7-9

DNA: TGCGCCAGCAGCTTGTACACTAGCACGAACACCGGGGAGCTGTTTTTT
CDR3: CASSLYTSTNTGELFF
size: few
D: NA
J: TRBJ2-2
V: TRBV5-1

DNA: TGCAGTGCTAGAGACGCCCGGCGGGGGTCATACAATGAGCAGTTCTTC
CDR3: CSARDARRGSYNEQFF
size: few
D: TRBD2
J: TRBJ2-1
V: TRBV20-1

DNA: TGTGCCAGCAGTGACCCCAGACAAGAGACCCAGTACTTC
CDR3: CASSDPRQETQYF
size: NA
D: NA
J: TRBJ2-5
V: TRBV2

DNA: TGTGCCAGCAGTCCCCGCCAGCGGGGCACCACAGATACGCAGTATTTT
CDR3: CASSPRQRGTTDTQYF
size: NA
D: TRBD2
J: TRBJ2-3
V: TRBV27

DNA: TGTGCCAGCTCACCGGTCACGGTGACTGAAGCTTTCTTT
CDR3: CASSPVTVTEAFF
size: few
D: NA
J: TRBJ1-1
V: TRBV18

DNA: TGTGCCACCAGTGACCCCGGGACAGGGAGGGATGAGCAGTTCTTC
CDR3: CATSDPGTGRDEQFF
size: NA
D: TRBD1
J: TRBJ2-1
V: TRBV24-1

DNA: TGTGCCAGCAGATTCGCAGGGGTCTTCTACAATGAGCAGTTCTTC
CDR3: CASRFAGVFYNEQFF
size: many
D: NA
J: TRBJ2-1
V: TRBV5-6

DNA: TGCAGTGCTAGAAATATAGCGTTTGAGGGCACAGATACGCAGTATTTT
CDR3: CSARNIAFEGTDTQYF
size: few
D: NA
J: TRBJ2-3
V: TRBV20-1

DNA: TGCAGTGCTCAACAGGGGGCAGTCGGGGAGCTGTTTTTT
CDR3: CSAQQGAVGELFF
size: NA
D: TRBD1
J: TRBJ2-2
V: TRBV20-1

DNA: TGCAGTGCCGGGGGCCACTCTGGAAACACCATATATTTT
CDR3: CSAGGHSGNTIYF
size: few
D: NA
J: TRBJ1-3
V: TRBV20-1

DNA: TGCAGTGTAATTAGCGGGAGTGCTTTGGGTGATGAGCAGTTCTTC
CDR3: CSVISGSALGDEQFF
size: NA
D: TRBD2
J: TRBJ2-1
V: TRBV20-1

DNA: TGTGCCAGCAGCCAAGCATTCCAGGGCTCCTCCGAGCAGTACTTC
CDR3: CASSQAFQGSSEQYF
size: NA
D: NA
J: TRBJ2-7
V: TRBV3-1

DNA: TGTGCTAGCAGCGAGACTAGCGGGGGGCCTCCCTCCTACAATGAGCAGTTCTTC
CDR3: CASSETSGGPPSYNEQFF
size: few
D: TRBD2
J: TRBJ2-1
V: TRBV7-7

DNA: TGTGCCAGCAGCTTAGACCCGGGTTCGGGCGACGAGCAGTACTTC
CDR3: CASSLDPGSGDEQYF
size: many
D: NA
J: TRBJ2-7
V: TRBV11-2

DNA: TGCGCCAGCATGTTCCAGGGGAGCTCTGGGGCCAACGTCCTGACTTTC
CDR3: CASMFQGSSGANVLTF
size: few
D: NA
J: TRBJ2-6
V: TRBV5-1

DNA: TGCGCCAGCAGCTTGGGGGCAGAACTGTTTTTT
CDR3: CASSLGAELFF
size: NA
D: NA
J: TRBJ1-4
V: TRBV5-1

DNA: TGCGCCAGCAGGGCCGCCTGGCTGACTAGCGGGAGAGGGTACAATGAGCAGTTCTTC
CDR3: CASRAAWLTSGRGYNEQFF
size: NA
D: TRBD2
J: TRBJ2-1
V: TRBV10-2

DNA: TGTGCCACCAGCAGAGAAAAGTCCTACGAGCAGTACTTC
CDR3: CATSREKSYEQYF
size: many
D: NA
J: TRBJ2-7
V: TRBV15

DNA: TGCGCCAGCAGCCAAGCCCCTAGCGGCAGCTACGAGCAGTACTTC
CDR3: CASSQAPSGSYEQYF
size: few
D: TRBD2
J: TRBJ2-7
V: TRBV4-3

DNA: TGTGCCAGCACCCCAACCGGGGGCTCCTACGAGCAGTACTTC
CDR3: CASTPTGGSYEQYF
size: few
D: NA
J: TRBJ2-7
V: TRBV4-2

DNA: TGCAGTGCTGGTATCGGGGAATACGAGCAGTACTTC
CDR3: CSAGIGEYEQYF
size: many
D: NA
J: TRBJ2-7
V: TRBV20-1

DNA: TGCGCCAGCAGCTACCAGACAGGGCCCACCTACGAGCAGTACTTC
CDR3: CASSYQTGPTYEQYF
size: few
D: TRBD1
J: TRBJ2-7
V: TRBV5-1

DNA: TGTGCCAGCAGCTCACACCCGCGGACTAGCGGGGAGCAGTTCTTC
CDR3: CASSSHPRTSGEQFF
size: few
D: TRBD2
J: TRBJ2-1
V: TRBV4-2

DNA: TGCAGTGCCCGATTAACAGGGACCTACGAGCAGTACTTC
CDR3: CSARLTGTYEQYF
size: NA
D: NA
J: TRBJ2-7
V: TRBV20-1

DNA: TGTGCCAGCAGTCCACAGGGGACAGAGTACTATGGCTACACCTTC
CDR3: CASSPQGTEYYGYTF
size: NA
D: TRBD1
J: TRBJ1-2
V: TRBV11-2

DNA: TGTGCCAGCAGCCCGGGGGGGTGGGCGAACACCGGGGAGCTGTTTTTT
CDR3: CASSPGGWANTGELFF
size: NA
D: TRBD2
J: TRBJ2-2
V: TRBV7-3

DNA: TGTGCCAGCAGCCAAGACAGCAATTCACCCCTCCACTTT
CDR3: CASSQDSNSPLHF
size: few
D: NA
J: TRBJ1-6
V: TRBV4-2

DNA: TGCGCCAGCTCAAGGGGAGGGCTCCAAGAGACCCAGTACTTC
CDR3: CASSRGGLQETQYF
size: few
D: TRBD2
J: TRBJ2-5
V: TRBV5-1

DNA: TGTGCCAGCACCATGGACAGGGTTCAGACAGATACGCAGTATTTT
CDR3: CASTMDRVQTDTQYF
size: NA
D: TRBD1
J: TRBJ2-3
V: TRBV6-1

DNA: TGCAGTGCTAGAGAGCGGGGGGCCCCCCGGGAGACCCAGTACTTC
CDR3: CSARERGAPRETQYF
size: few
D: TRBD2
J: TRBJ2-5
V: TRBV20-1

DNA: TGTGCCATCACTCCGGACAGGTCGGAGACCCAGTACTTC
CDR3: CAITPDRSETQYF
size: NA
D: TRBD1
J: TRBJ2-5
V: TRBV10-3

DNA: TGTGCCAGCAGCTTATTCGTCGGTCTAGCGGGGGCTACGAACACCGGGGAGCTGTTTTTT
CDR3: CASSLFVGLAGATNTGELFF
size: NA
D: TRBD2
J: TRBJ2-2
V: TRBV11-2

DNA: TGTGCCACCAAGGACACGACAGGCTCCTACGAGCAGTACTTC
CDR3: CATKDTTGSYEQYF
size: NA
D: NA
J: TRBJ2-7
V: TRBV10-3

DNA: TGCAGTGCTAGAACCGGCCGGGGCTCTGGAAACACCATATATTTT
CDR3: CSARTGRGSGNTIYF
size: few
D: NA
J: TRBJ1-3
V: TRBV20-1

DNA: TGTGCCAGCAGCCCCGGGACAGGGGGGACCGGGGAGCTGTTTTTT
CDR3: CASSPGTGGTGELFF
size: many
D: TRBD1
J: TRBJ2-2
V: TRBV11-2

DNA: TGTGCCAGCAGTTTAACACTGACAGGGATCAACGAGCAGTACTTC
CDR3: CASSLTLTGINEQYF
size: few
D: TRBD1
J: TRBJ2-7
V: TRBV28

DNA: TGTGCCACCAGCAGATCGACAGGCACAGATACGCAGTATTTT
CDR3: CATSRSTGTDTQYF
size: few
D: NA
J: TRBJ2-3
V: TRBV15

DNA: TGTGCCAGCAGTTTCTCGGACTTATTGGGCAATGAGCAGTTCTTC
CDR3: CASSFSDLLGNEQFF
size: NA
D: NA
J: TRBJ2-1
V: TRBV28

DNA: TGCGCCAGCAGCCAAGATCACATCTCGGGTGGCTGGGGCAAGTACAATGAGCAGTTCTTC
CDR3: CASSQDHISGGWGKYNEQFF
size: few
D: NA
J: TRBJ2-1
V: TRBV4-1